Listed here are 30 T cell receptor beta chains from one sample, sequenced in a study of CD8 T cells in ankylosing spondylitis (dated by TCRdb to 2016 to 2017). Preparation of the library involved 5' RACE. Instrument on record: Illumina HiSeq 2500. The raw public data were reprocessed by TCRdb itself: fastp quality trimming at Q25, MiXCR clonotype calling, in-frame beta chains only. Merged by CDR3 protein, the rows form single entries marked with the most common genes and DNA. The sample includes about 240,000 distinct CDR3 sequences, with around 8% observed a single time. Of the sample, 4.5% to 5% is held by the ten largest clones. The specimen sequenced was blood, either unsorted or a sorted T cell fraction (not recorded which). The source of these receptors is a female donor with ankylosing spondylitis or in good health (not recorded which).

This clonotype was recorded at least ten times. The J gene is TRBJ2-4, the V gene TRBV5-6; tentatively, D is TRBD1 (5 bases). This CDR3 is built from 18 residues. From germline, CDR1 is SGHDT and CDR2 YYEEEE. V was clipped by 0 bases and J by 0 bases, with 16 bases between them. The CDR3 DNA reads TGTGCCAGCAGCTTGGGTTTCAGGGATCGGGTAGCCAAAAACATTCAGTACTTC. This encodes CASSLGFRDRVAKNIQYF. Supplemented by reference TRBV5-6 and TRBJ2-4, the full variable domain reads DAGVTQSPTHLIKTRGQQVTLRCSPKSGHDTVSWYQQALGQGPQFIFQYYEEEERQRGNFPDRFSGHQFPNYSSELNVNALLLGDSALYLCASSLGFRDRVAKNIQYFGAGTRLSVL.

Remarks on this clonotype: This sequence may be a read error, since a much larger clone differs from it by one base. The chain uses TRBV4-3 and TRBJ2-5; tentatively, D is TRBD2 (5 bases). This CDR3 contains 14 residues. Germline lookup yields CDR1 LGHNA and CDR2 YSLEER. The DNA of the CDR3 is TGCACCAGCAGCCAAGAAATACGGGGAGAGACCCAGTACTTC. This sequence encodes CTSSQEIRGETQYF.

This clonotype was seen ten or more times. The CDR3 DNA follows: TGCAGTGCACTACCCTCGGGATCCCGGCCCCACAATGAGCAGTTCTTC. It codes for CSALPSGSRPHNEQFF. V gene TRBV20-1 combines with J gene TRBJ2-1; possible D gene TRBD2, 5 bases. The CDR3 runs 16 residues. With 6 bases removed from V and 5 bases from J, the gap between germline ends came to 23 bases. Germline CDR1 and CDR2: DFQATT and SNEGSKA (reference sequence).

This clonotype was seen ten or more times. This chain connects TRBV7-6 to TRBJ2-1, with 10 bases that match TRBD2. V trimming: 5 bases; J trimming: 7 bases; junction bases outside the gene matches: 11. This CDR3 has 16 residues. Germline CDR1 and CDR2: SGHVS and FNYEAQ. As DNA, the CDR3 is TGTGCCAGCAGCCTAAAGCGGGAGGGCCTAGGAAATGAGCAGTTCTTC. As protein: CASSLKREGLGNEQFF.

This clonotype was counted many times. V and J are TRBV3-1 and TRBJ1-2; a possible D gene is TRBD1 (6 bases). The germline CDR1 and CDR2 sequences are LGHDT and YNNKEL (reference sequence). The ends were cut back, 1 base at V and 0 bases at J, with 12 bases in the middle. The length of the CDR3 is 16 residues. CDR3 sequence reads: CASSQAGVGANYGYTF. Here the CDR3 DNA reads TGTGCCAGCAGCCAAGCAGGGGTAGGAGCTAACTATGGCTACACCTTC.

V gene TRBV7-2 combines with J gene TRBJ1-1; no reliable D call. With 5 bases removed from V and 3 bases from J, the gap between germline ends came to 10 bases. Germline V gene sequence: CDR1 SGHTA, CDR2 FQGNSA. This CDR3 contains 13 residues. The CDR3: CASSASDYTEAFF. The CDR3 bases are TGTGCCAGCAGCGCTTCTGACTACACTGAAGCTTTCTTT. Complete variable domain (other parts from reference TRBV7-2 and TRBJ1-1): GAGVSQSPSNKVTEKGKDVELRCDPISGHTALYWYRQSLGQGLEFLIYFQGNSAPDKSGLPSDRFSAERTGGSVSTLTIQRTQQEDSAVYLCASSASDYTEAFFGQGTRLTVV.

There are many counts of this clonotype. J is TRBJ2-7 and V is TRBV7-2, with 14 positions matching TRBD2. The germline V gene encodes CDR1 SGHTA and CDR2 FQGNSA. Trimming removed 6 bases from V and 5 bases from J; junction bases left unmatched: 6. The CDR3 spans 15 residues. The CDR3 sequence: CASSYRLAGGDEQYF. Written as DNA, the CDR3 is TGTGCCAGCAGTTACCGACTAGCGGGAGGGGACGAGCAGTACTTC.

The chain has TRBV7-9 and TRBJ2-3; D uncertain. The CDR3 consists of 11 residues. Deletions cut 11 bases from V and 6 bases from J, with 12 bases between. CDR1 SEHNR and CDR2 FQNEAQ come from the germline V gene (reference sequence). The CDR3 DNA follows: TGTGCCGGCCACCAGCTGGATACGCAGTATTTT. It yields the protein CAGHQLDTQYF.

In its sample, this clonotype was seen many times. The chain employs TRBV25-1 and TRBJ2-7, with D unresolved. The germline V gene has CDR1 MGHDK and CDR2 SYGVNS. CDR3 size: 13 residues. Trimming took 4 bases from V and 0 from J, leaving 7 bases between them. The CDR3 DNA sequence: TGTGCCAGCAGTGGATCGAACTCCTACGAGCAGTACTTC. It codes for CASSGSNSYEQYF.

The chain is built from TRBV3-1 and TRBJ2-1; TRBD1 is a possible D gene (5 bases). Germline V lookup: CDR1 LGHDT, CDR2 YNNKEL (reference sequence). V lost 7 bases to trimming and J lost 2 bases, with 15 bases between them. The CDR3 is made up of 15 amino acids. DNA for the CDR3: TGTGCCAGCAACTCCCAGGGATTGACCTACAATGAGCAGTTCTTC. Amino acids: CASNSQGLTYNEQFF.

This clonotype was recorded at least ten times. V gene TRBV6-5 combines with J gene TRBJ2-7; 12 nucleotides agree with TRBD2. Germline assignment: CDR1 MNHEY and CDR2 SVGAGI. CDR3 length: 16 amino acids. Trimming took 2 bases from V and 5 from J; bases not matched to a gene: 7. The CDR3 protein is CASSYRLAGEWNEQYF. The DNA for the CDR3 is TGTGCCAGCAGTTACCGACTAGCGGGAGAATGGAACGAGCAGTACTTC.

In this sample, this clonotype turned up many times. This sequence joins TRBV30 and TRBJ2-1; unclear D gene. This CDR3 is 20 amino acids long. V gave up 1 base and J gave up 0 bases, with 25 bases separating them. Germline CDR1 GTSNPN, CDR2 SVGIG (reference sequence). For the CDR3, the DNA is TGTGCCTGGAGTGACTTCTGGGGATATGGCGGAGCGAGCTCCTACAATGAGCAGTTCTTC. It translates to CAWSDFWGYGGASSYNEQFF.

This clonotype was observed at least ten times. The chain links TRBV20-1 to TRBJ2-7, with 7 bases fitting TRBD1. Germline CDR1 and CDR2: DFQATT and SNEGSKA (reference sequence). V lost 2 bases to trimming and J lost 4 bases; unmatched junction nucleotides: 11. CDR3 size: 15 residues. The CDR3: CSARSLRGGRYEQYF. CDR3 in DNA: TGCAGTGCTAGATCTCTGAGAGGGGGCAGGTACGAGCAGTACTTC.

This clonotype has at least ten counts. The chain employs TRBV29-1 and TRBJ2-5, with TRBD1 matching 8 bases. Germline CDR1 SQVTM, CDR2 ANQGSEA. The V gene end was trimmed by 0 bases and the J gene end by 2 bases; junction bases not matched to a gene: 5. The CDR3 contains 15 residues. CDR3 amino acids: CSVEDRTGPQETQYF. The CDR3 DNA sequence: TGCAGCGTTGAAGATAGGACAGGGCCTCAAGAGACCCAGTACTTC.

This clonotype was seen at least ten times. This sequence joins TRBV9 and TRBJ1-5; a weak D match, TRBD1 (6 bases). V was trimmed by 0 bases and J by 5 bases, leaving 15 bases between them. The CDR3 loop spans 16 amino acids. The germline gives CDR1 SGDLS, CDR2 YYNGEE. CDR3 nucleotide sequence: TGTGCCAGCAGCGTAGGACCGGGGGCAGGGGATCAGCCCCAGCATTTT. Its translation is CASSVGPGAGDQPQHF.

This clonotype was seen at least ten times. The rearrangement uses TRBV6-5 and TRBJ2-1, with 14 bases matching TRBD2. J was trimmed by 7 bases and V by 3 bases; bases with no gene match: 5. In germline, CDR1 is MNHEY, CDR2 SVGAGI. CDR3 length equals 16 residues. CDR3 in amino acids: CASSYSGTSGRNEQFF. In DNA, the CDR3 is TGTGCCAGCAGTTATTCCGGGACTAGCGGGAGAAATGAGCAGTTCTTC.

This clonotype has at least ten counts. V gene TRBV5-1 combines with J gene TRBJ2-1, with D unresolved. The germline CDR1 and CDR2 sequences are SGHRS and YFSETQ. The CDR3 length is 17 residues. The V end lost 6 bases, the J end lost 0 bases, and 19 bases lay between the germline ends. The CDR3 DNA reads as TGCGCCAGCAACCAAGCTCGCTACAGCAGCTCCTACAATGAGCAGTTCTTC. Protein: CASNQARYSSSYNEQFF.

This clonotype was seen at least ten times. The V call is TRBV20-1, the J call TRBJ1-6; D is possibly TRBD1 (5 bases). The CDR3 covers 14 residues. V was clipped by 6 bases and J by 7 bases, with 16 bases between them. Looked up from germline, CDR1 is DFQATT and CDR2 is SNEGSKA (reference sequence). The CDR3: CSAKDTGRNSPLHF. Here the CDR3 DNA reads TGCAGTGCCAAGGACACAGGCAGGAATTCACCCCTCCACTTT.

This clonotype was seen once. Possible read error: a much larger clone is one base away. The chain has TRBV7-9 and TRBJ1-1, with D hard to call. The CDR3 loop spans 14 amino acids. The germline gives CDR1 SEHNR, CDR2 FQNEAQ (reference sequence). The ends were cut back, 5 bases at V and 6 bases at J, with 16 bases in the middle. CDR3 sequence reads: CASSPRVGAAEAFF. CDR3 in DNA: TGTGCCAGCAGCCCTAGAGTGGGAGCCGCTGAAGCTTTCTTT.

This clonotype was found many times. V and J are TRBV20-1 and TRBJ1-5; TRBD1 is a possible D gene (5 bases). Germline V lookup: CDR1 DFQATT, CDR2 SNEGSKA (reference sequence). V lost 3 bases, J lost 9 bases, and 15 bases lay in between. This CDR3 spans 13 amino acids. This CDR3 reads CSASGRGFRPQHF. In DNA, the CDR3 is TGCAGTGCTAGTGGACGGGGGTTTCGGCCCCAGCATTTT.

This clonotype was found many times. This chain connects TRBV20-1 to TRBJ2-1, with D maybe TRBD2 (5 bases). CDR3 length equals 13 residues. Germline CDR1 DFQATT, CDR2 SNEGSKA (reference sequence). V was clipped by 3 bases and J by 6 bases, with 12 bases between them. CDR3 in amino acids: CSASGELGNEQFF. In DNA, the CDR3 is TGCAGTGCTAGTGGGGAGTTGGGCAATGAGCAGTTCTTC.

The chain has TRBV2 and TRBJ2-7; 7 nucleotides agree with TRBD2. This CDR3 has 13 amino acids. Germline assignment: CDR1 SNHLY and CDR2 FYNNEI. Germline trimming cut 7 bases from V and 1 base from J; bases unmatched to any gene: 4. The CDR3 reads CASTLAESYEQYF. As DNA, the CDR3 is TGTGCCAGCACTCTAGCGGAGTCCTACGAGCAGTACTTC.

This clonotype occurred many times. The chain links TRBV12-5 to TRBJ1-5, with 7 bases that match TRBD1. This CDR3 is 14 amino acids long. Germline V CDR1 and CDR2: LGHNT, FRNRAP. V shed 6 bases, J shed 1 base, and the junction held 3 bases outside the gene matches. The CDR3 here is CASGWGQSNQPQHF. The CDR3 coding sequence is TGTGCTAGTGGCTGGGGACAGAGCAATCAGCCCCAGCATTTT. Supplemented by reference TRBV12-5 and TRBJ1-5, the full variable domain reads DARVTQTPRHKVTEMGQEVTMRCQPILGHNTVFWYRQTMMQGLELLAYFRNRAPLDDSGMPKDRFSAEMPDATLATLKIQPSEPRDSAVYFCASGWGQSNQPQHFGDGTRLSIL.

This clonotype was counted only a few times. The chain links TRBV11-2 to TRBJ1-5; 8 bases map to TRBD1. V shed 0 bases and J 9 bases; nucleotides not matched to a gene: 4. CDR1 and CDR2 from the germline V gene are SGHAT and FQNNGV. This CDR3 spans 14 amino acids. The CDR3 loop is CASSLDRGHGPQHF. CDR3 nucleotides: TGTGCCAGCAGCTTAGACAGGGGGCATGGGCCCCAGCATTTT.

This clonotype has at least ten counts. For the CDR3, the DNA is TGTGCCAGCAGCTTAGAAGGCCCTATGAAGGGGACCCAGTACTTC. It encodes CASSLEGPMKGTQYF. The chain combines TRBV7-2 with TRBJ2-5; no clear D gene. In germline, CDR1 is SGHTA, CDR2 FQGNSA. The V and J ends lost 1 base and 7 bases respectively, with 16 bases between them. The CDR3 spans 15 residues. The complete variable domain, with remaining parts taken from reference TRBV7-2 and TRBJ2-5, reads GAGVSQSPSNKVTEKGKDVELRCDPISGHTALYWYRQSLGQGLEFLIYFQGNSAPDKSGLPSDRFSAERTGGSVSTLTIQRTQQEDSAVYLCASSLEGPMKGTQYFGPGTRLLVL.

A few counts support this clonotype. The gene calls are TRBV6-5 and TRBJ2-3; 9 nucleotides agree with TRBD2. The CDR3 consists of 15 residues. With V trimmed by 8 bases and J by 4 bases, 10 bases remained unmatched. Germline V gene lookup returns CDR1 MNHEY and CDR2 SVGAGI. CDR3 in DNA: TGTGCCAGCTCAGTGGTAGCGGGAGTACCAGATACGCAGTATTTT. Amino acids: CASSVVAGVPDTQYF.

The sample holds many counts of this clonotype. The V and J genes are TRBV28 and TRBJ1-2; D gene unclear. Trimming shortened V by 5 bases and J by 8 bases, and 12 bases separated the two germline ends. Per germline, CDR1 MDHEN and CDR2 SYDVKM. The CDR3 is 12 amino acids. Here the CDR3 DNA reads TGTGCCAGCAGTACCACCGTGGGCGGCTACACCTTC. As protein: CASSTTVGGYTF.

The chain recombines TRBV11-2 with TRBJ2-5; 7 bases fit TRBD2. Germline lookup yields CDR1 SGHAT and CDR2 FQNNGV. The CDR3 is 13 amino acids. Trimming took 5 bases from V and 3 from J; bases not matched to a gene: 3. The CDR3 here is CASSTSGKETQYF. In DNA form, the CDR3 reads TGTGCCAGCAGCACCAGCGGGAAAGAGACCCAGTACTTC.

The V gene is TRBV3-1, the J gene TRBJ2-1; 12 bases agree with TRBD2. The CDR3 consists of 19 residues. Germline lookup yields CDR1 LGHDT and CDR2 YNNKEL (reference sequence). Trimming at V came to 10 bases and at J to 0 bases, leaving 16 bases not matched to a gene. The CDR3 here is CAICSWGLAGGDSYNEQFF. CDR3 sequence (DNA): TGTGCCATCTGTTCTTGGGGACTAGCGGGCGGGGACTCCTACAATGAGCAGTTCTTC.

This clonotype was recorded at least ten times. This CDR3 reads CASSRRGIGDTQYF. The CDR3, as DNA: TGTGCCAGCAGCCGACGGGGGATAGGGGATACGCAGTATTTT. The gene calls are TRBV11-2 and TRBJ2-3; tentatively, D is TRBD2 (6 bases). Looked up from germline, CDR1 is SGHAT and CDR2 is FQNNGV. The CDR3 loop spans 14 amino acids. V lost 5 bases to trimming and J lost 6 bases, with 15 bases between them.